This TCR beta chain was captured in a study of T cell repertoires in cytomegalovirus infection. Whole-study context: Newly reported HLA-C-restricted and thoroughly characterized HLA-B-restricted CMV epitopes were employed. An indication of both CMV infection and matching HLA type came from public TCR beta signatures.

There are a few counts of this clonotype. Its target is not known. MiXCR, run by TCRdb on the reads, gives a single entry per CDR3 protein. There are roughly 160,000 distinct CDR3 sequences in the sample; less than 25% occur only once, and 25% lies in the top ten. Germline loops: CDR1 MDHEN, CDR2 SYDVKM. V was shortened by 6 bases and J by 1 base, with 12 bases between the two germline ends. CDR3 length: 14 amino acids. The study's findings and limits: Ex vivo responses were dominated by HLA-C-restricted CMV-specific TCR beta clonotypes. Cumulative frequency of public TCR beta families picked out carriers of CMV plus the relevant HLA.

This TCR was sampled from a human donor in good health (CMV status not recorded). Some clones in this sample may be carry-over from other donors' samples. The source material was CD8+ T cells from cultured PBMCs, sampled from culture after CMV antigen stimulation. The chain links TRBV28 to TRBJ1-1; weak D call: TRBD1 (5 bases). CDR3 coding DNA: TGTGCCAGCAGCCGAGCCGACAGGAACACTGAAGCTTTCTTT. Protein sequence: CASSRADRNTEAFF.